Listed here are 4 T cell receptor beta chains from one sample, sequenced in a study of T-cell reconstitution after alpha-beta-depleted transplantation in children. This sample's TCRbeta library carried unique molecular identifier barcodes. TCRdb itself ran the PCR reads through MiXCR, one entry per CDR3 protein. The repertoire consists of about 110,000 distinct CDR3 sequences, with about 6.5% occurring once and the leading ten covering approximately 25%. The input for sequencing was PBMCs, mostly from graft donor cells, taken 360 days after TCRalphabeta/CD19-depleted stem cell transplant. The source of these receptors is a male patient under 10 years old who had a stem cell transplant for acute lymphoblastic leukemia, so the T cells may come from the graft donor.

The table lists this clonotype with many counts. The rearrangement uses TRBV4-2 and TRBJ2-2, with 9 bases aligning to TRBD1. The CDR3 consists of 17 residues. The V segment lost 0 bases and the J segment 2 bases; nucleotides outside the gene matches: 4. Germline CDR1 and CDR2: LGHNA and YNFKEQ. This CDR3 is CASSQDVTGGNTGELFF. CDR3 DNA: TGTGCCAGCAGCCAAGATGTGACAGGGGGTAACACCGGGGAGCTGTTTTTT.

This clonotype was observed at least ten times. CDR3 amino acids: CSVSGTGLAKNIQYF. DNA for the CDR3: TGCAGCGTTTCCGGGACAGGACTAGCCAAAAACATTCAGTACTTC. The chain recombines TRBV29-1 with TRBJ2-4; 8 bases agree with TRBD1. CDR3 length: 15 residues. Losses at the gene ends were 5 bases for V and 0 bases for J; bases not matched to a gene: 6. The germline CDR1 and CDR2 sequences are SQVTM and ANQGSEA.

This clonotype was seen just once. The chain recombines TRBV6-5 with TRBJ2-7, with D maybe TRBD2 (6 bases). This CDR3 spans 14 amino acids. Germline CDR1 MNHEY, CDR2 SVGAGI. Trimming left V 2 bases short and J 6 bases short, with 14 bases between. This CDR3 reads CASSYAGGRREQYF. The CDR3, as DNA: TGTGCCAGCAGTTACGCCGGAGGGCGTCGCGAGCAGTACTTC.

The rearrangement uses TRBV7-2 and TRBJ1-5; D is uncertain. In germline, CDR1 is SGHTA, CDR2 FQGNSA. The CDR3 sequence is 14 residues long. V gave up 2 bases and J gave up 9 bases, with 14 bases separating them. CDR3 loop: CASSLQKVAWPQHF. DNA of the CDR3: TGTGCCAGCAGCTTACAAAAGGTCGCGTGGCCCCAGCATTTT.